This TCR beta chain was recovered during a study of blood T cell repertoires in COVID-19. Authors' analysis steps: Estimates of nucleated cell counts were drawn from the amplification of reference gene primers. Some clones are missing from TCRdb's copy, which holds only in-frame ones; the method was immunoSEQ multiplex PCR. That table furnishes V, J and clone size, whereas the DNA furnished D and trimming. The sample has 70,000 or so clones, 79% seen once. With regard to this clone: One junction end disagrees with the germline gene, perhaps due to a read error. Other DNA sequences in this sample translate to the same CDR3.

Sequencing used peripheral blood. This clonotype was obtained from a man between 60 and 75 years old with acute or convalescent COVID-19.

CDR3 nucleotide sequence: TGTGCCAGCAGCCTCCAGGGGATCTCCTACGAGCAGTACTTT. It codes for CASSLQGISYEQYF. The chain links TRBV6-5 to TRBJ2-7, with TRBD1 as a possible D gene (6 bases). The CDR3 sequence is 14 residues long. Germline CDR1 and CDR2: MNHEY and SVGAGI.